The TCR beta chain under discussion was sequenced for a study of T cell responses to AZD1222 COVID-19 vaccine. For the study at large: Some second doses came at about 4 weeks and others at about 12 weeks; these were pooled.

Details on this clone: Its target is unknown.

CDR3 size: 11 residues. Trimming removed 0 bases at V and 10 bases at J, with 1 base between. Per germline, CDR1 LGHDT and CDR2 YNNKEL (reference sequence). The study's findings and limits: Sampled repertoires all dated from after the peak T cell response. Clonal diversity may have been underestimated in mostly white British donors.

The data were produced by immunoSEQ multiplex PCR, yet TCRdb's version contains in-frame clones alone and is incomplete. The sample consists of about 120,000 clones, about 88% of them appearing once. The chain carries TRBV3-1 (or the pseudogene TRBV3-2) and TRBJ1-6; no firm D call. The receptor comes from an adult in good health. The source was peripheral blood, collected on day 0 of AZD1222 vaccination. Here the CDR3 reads CASSQDSPLHF. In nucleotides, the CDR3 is TGTGCCAGCAGCCAAGACTCACCCCTCCACTTT.